The source of this T cell receptor (beta chain) is a study of response to subunit inactivated influenza vaccine. Study results and caveats: Authors suggested that a seasonal influenza vaccination recruits few new T cells each time.

CDR1 SGHDT and CDR2 YYEEEE come from the germline V gene. CDR3 length equals 15 residues. The V gene lost 8 bases and the J gene lost 0 bases, with 17 bases spanning the gap. Using its own MiXCR run on the RT-PCR reads, TCRdb lists one record per CDR3 protein. The table includes hundreds of thousands of distinct CDR3 sequences, roughly 18% detected once. About this clonotype: The antigen is unknown.

The V call is TRBV5-6, the J call TRBJ1-1; D gene uncertain. The receptor's source is a man in his fifties who received an inactivated influenza vaccine. The specimen comprised PBMCs from blood, sampled about 5 days after vaccination. The CDR3 DNA reads TGTGCCAGTTCGGTGGCCCGAAACATGAACACTGAAGCTTTCTTT. Encoded protein: CASSVARNMNTEAFF.